This T cell receptor beta chain was documented in a study of blood T cell repertoires in COVID-19. Looking at the study overall: Some COVID-19 samples were acute and others convalescent; all came from the United States, Italy and Spain. The analysed material was cDNA or gDNA that came from T cells, B-cell-depleted T cells, or PBMCs.

This clone has only a few counts. Authors' methods: From reference gene primer amplification, estimates of nucleated cell counts were derived. The method was immunoSEQ multiplex PCR; TCRdb's version includes in-frame clones alone and lacks a portion of them. From that table come the V and J calls and clone size; the DNA was used to work out D and trimming. The sample has hundreds of thousands of clones, approximately 82% seen once; the top ten hold over 1.5%. Trimming removed 2 bases at V and 3 bases at J, with 11 bases between. The CDR3 loop spans 15 amino acids. From germline, CDR1 is MNHEY and CDR2 SVGEGT.

The sample consisted of peripheral blood. The receptor's source is a woman of 80 years or more with acute or convalescent COVID-19. This chain links TRBV6-2 or TRBV6-3 with TRBJ1-5; tentatively, D is TRBD1 (5 bases). The CDR3 sequence is CASSYGGVHNQPQHF. CDR3 in DNA: TGTGCCAGCAGTTACGGAGGGGTCCACAATCAGCCCCAGCATTTT.